Listed here are 22 T cell receptor beta chains from one sample, sequenced in a study of a mutant IDH1 vaccine in newly diagnosed glioma. For these TCRs, the target antigens are not known. The table came from immunoSEQ multiplex PCR; TCRdb's copy has only in-frame clones and leaves some out. Here the sample spans about 40,000 clones, approximately 93% being singletons. As for time point: week 5, during vaccination. One vaccine dose held 300 ug of mutant IDH1 20-mer peptide and came with topical imiquimod. This sample comprised PBMCs, obtained from a glioma patient whose treatment included an IDH1 peptide vaccine. The receptors originated from a man aged 45-60 years with glioma.

This chain joins TRBV19 and TRBJ2-4; D possibly corresponds to TRBD1 (5 bases). The CDR3 has 15 amino acids. The germline gives CDR1 LNHDA, CDR2 SQIVND (reference sequence). Trimming left V 7 bases short and J 4 bases short, with 17 bases between. The CDR3 spells CASTGRDGDKNIQYF. As DNA, the CDR3 is TGTGCCAGTACAGGCAGGGATGGGGATAAAAACATTCAGTACTTC.

The CDR3 reads CATTAAGAYNEQFF. CDR3 sequence (DNA): TGTGCCACCACCGCTGCGGGGGCGTACAATGAGCAGTTCTTC. This sequence joins TRBV15 and TRBJ2-1; D is possibly TRBD2 (7 bases). The V and J ends lost 7 bases and 4 bases respectively, with 14 bases between them. Germline loops: CDR1 LNHNV, CDR2 YYDKDF (reference sequence). CDR3 size: 14 residues.

CDR3 protein: CASSFRDRGRVSGNTIYF. The CDR3 DNA reads TGTGCCAGCAGCTTTAGAGACAGGGGGCGAGTGTCTGGAAACACCATATATTTT. The J gene is TRBJ1-3, the V gene TRBV7-9, with 10 bases lining up with TRBD1. V was pared by 3 bases and J by 1 base, with 9 bases of the junction left unmatched. The CDR3 extends over 18 amino acids. The germline gives CDR1 SEHNR, CDR2 FQNEAQ (reference sequence).

The chain combines TRBV7-9 with TRBJ1-2, with D uncertain. Deletions cut 1 base from V and 8 bases from J, with 17 bases between. CDR1 is SEHNR and CDR2 is FQNEAQ in the germline V gene (reference sequence). The CDR3 sequence is 15 residues long. CDR3 DNA sequence: TGTGCCAGCAGCTTAGTTGCTCGACACAACGAGGGCTACACCTTC. Residues: CASSLVARHNEGYTF.

The J gene is TRBJ1-2, the V gene TRBV6-1; D call uncertain. Between the trimmed V and J ends, which lost 2 bases and 4 bases, there was a span of 8 bases. Germline values: CDR1 MNHNS, CDR2 SASEGT. CDR3 size: 13 residues. The CDR3 loop is CASSEKGPYGYTF. In DNA, the CDR3 is TGTGCCAGCAGTGAAAAAGGGCCCTATGGCTACACCTTC.

This clone came up a few times. Other nucleotide sequences in the sample specify the same CDR3. In nucleotides, the CDR3 is TGTGCCAGCAGCCAAGAGACAGGGGGCAATCAGCCCCAGCATTTT. It specifies CASSQETGGNQPQHF. V gene TRBV4-2 combines with J gene TRBJ1-5, with 8 nucleotides matching TRBD1. V shed 0 bases and J 2 bases; nucleotides not matched to a gene: 0. Germline V gene sequence: CDR1 LGHNA, CDR2 YNFKEQ. This CDR3 is 15 amino acids long.

About this clone: Relative to the germline gene, one junction end is altered; a read error may explain this. The chain combines TRBV7-3 with TRBJ2-7; no firm D call. This CDR3 is 8 amino acids long. Looked up from germline, CDR1 is SGHTA and CDR2 is FQGTGA. CDR3 coding DNA: TGTGCCAGCAGCTTGCAATTTTTC. Protein sequence: CASSLQFF.

The chain recombines TRBV5-8 with TRBJ2-2; D is ambiguous. Trimming removed 2 bases at V and 4 bases at J, with 6 bases between. This CDR3 spans 13 amino acids. Germline-derived CDR1 and CDR2 are SGHTS and YDEGEE. The DNA of the CDR3 is TGTGCCAGCAGCTTCGATACCACCGGGGAGCTGTTTTTT. Translating gives CASSFDTTGELFF. The full variable domain, rest sourced from reference TRBV5-8 and TRBJ2-2, is EAGVTQSPTHLIKTRGQQATLRCSPISGHTSVYWYQQALGLGLQFLLWYDEGEERNRGNFPPRFSGRQFPNYSSELNVNALELEDSALYLCASSFDTTGELFFGEGSRLTVL.

The gene calls are TRBV28 and TRBJ1-1, with D perhaps matching TRBD1 (5 bases). The CDR3 is 15 amino acids. Trimming removed 5 bases from V and 4 bases from J, with 17 bases in between. CDR1 MDHEN and CDR2 SYDVKM come from the germline V gene. The CDR3 loop is CASSGEGPLGTEAFF. In DNA form, the CDR3 reads TGTGCCAGCAGTGGGGAGGGGCCTTTAGGCACTGAAGCTTTCTTT.

V usage is TRBV5-1 and J usage is TRBJ2-6; D remains unclear. CDR1 is SGHRS and CDR2 is YFSETQ in the germline V gene. This CDR3 spans 14 amino acids. With 3 bases removed from V and 2 bases from J, the gap between germline ends came to 6 bases. The CDR3 nucleotides read TGCGCCAGCAGCTCCCCGGCTGGGGCCAACGTCCTGACTTTC. It yields the protein CASSSPAGANVLTF. Looking up the rest from reference TRBV5-1 and TRBJ2-6 gives the full variable domain: KAGVTQTPRYLIKTRGQQVTLSCSPISGHRSVSWYQQTPGQGLQFLFEYFSETQRNKGNFPGRFSGRQFSNSRSEMNVSTLELGDSALYLCASSSPAGANVLTFGAGSRLTVL.

The V call is TRBV5-1, the J call TRBJ2-1; the D gene is possibly TRBD1 (5 bases). The V end was cut by 4 bases, the J end by 6 bases, with 14 bases between. CDR3 size: 14 residues. Germline V gene sequence: CDR1 SGHRS, CDR2 YFSETQ. This CDR3 reads CASSPRASGNEQFF. The DNA of the CDR3 is TGCGCCAGCAGCCCCAGGGCTTCAGGCAATGAGCAGTTCTTC. The full variable domain, completed using reference TRBV5-1 and TRBJ2-1, is KAGVTQTPRYLIKTRGQQVTLSCSPISGHRSVSWYQQTPGQGLQFLFEYFSETQRNKGNFPGRFSGRQFSNSRSEMNVSTLELGDSALYLCASSPRASGNEQFFGPGTRLTVL.

The chain links TRBV5-1 to TRBJ2-6, with D uncertain. Germline V gives CDR1 SGHRS, CDR2 YFSETQ. With 3 bases removed from V and 0 bases from J, the gap between germline ends came to 10 bases. The CDR3 is 16 residues long. CDR3 sequence (DNA): TGCGCCAGCAGCTATGATTACCCCTCTGGGGCCAACGTCCTGACTTTC. Translation gives CASSYDYPSGANVLTF.

V usage is TRBV6-5 and J usage is TRBJ1-5; D unclear. The ends were cut back, 0 bases at V and 2 bases at J, with 8 bases in the middle. This CDR3 has 15 residues. CDR1 is MNHEY, CDR2 SVGAGI, per germline. The DNA of the CDR3 is TGTGCCAGCAGTTACTCGGAACGGGGCAATCAGCCCCAGCATTTT. This gives the protein CASSYSERGNQPQHF.

The chain employs TRBV5-1 and TRBJ2-3; no clear D gene. Germline V CDR1 and CDR2: SGHRS, YFSETQ. CDR3 length: 13 residues. Trimming stripped 6 bases from V and 6 bases from J, with 14 bases between. CDR3 sequence (DNA): TGCGCCAGCATGTATATACCCACGGATACGCAGTATTTT. Translating gives CASMYIPTDTQYF.

The chain combines TRBV27 with TRBJ1-6; the D is unclear. Trimming took 1 base from V and 4 from J, leaving 8 bases between them. The CDR3 runs to 15 residues. Germline V CDR1 and CDR2: MNHEY, SMNVEV (reference sequence). The CDR3: CASSLYSGYNSPLHF. The CDR3 bases are TGTGCCAGCAGTTTATACAGCGGTTATAATTCACCCCTCCACTTT.

This clone came up once. The V call is TRBV30, the J call TRBJ2-7; no clear D. Germline CDR1 GTSNPN, CDR2 SVGIG (reference sequence). The V gene lost 4 bases and the J gene lost 4 bases, with 14 bases spanning the gap. The CDR3 extends over 13 amino acids. The CDR3 here is CAWNLGRGYEQYF. CDR3 nucleotide sequence: TGTGCCTGGAATCTAGGGCGTGGATACGAGCAGTACTTC. Variable domain in full (rest from reference TRBV30 and TRBJ2-7): SQTIHQWPATLVQPVGSPLSLECTVEGTSNPNLYWYRQAAGRGLQLLFYSVGIGQISSEVPQNLSASRPQDRQFILSSKKLLLSDSGFYLCAWNLGRGYEQYFGPGTRLTVT.

This clone was picked up one time. The J gene is TRBJ2-1, the V gene TRBV2; perhaps TRBD1 as D (6 bases). The CDR3 totals 15 residues. V was pared by 7 bases and J by 2 bases, with 15 bases between. Germline CDR1 and CDR2: SNHLY and FYNNEI. CDR3 DNA sequence: TGTGCCAGCACCACAGGGAAGGGGCCCTACAATGAGCAGTTCTTC. Encoded protein: CASTTGKGPYNEQFF.

J is TRBJ1-1 and V is TRBV28, with D maybe TRBD1 (6 bases). With 2 bases removed from V and 3 bases from J, the gap between germline ends came to 16 bases. The CDR3 is 16 residues long. Germline-derived CDR1 and CDR2 are MDHEN and SYDVKM. The CDR3 DNA reads TGTGCCAGCAGTTTAGGGACACCAACGCGGTACACTGAAGCTTTCTTT. Translation gives CASSLGTPTRYTEAFF.

The rearrangement uses TRBV19 and TRBJ1-2, with D tentatively TRBD1 (5 bases). CDR3 length equals 13 residues. Germline loops: CDR1 LNHDA, CDR2 SQIVND (reference sequence). Trimming removed 3 bases at V and 3 bases at J, with 8 bases between. The CDR3 DNA is TGTGCCAGTAGTATCCCCAGGGACTATGGCTACACCTTC. This sequence encodes CASSIPRDYGYTF.

The chain recombines TRBV10-2 with TRBJ2-7, with D unclear. The CDR3 covers 12 residues. V was shortened by 6 bases and J by 0 bases, with 6 bases between the two germline ends. The germline gives CDR1 WSHSY, CDR2 SAAADI. The chain's CDR3 is CASRADSYEQYF. Written as DNA, the CDR3 is TGCGCCAGCAGGGCAGACTCCTACGAGCAGTACTTC.

This clone appeared a single time. CDR3 region: CASSSREGRNEQYF. For the CDR3, the DNA is TGTGCCAGCAGCTCCCGGGAGGGCCGGAACGAGCAGTACTTC. The V gene is TRBV7-3, the J gene TRBJ2-7, with 8 bases matching TRBD2. V was clipped by 4 bases and J by 5 bases; unmatched bases: 7. The CDR3 extends over 14 amino acids. The V gene's germline CDR1 is SGHTA and CDR2 FQGTGA.

This chain links TRBV6-1 with TRBJ2-7; D call uncertain. Between the trimmed V and J ends, which lost 5 bases and 9 bases, there was a span of 14 bases. The CDR3 totals 12 residues. Germline values: CDR1 MNHNS, CDR2 SASEGT. CDR3 bases: TGTGCCAGCAGTAGGTTTAGATCCTGGCAGTACTTC. Protein product: CASSRFRSWQYF.